This TCR beta chain was captured by sequencing in a study of shared clonotypes between healthy human individuals. Study-level points and caveats: Rarefaction showed sorted-subset sequencing was incomplete despite large depth. Among non-shared clonotypes, generation probabilities were lower than among those shared by all four donors.

Using immunoSEQ multiplex PCR, the repertoire was profiled, and TCRdb retains in-frame clones only, with some absent. The sample has around 200,000 clones, approximately 92% seen once. This clone was observed once. Antigen unknown. The study drew its donors from healthy HIV-negative adults without recent acute infections or vaccinations. Sequenced input: naive CD4+ T cells sorted from blood. Subset meaning: CD45RA+ positively selected. The clonotype comes from a young woman in good health.

The CDR3 reads CASSPVAGVLLRNEQFF. The CDR3 DNA follows: TGTGCCAGTAGTCCGGTAGCGGGAGTGCTACTACGTAATGAGCAGTTCTTC. The chain is built from TRBV19 and TRBJ2-1, with 9 bases fitting TRBD2. This CDR3 is 17 amino acids long. CDR1 is LNHDA, CDR2 SQIVND, per germline (reference sequence). V was clipped by 5 bases and J by 7 bases; unmatched bases: 15.